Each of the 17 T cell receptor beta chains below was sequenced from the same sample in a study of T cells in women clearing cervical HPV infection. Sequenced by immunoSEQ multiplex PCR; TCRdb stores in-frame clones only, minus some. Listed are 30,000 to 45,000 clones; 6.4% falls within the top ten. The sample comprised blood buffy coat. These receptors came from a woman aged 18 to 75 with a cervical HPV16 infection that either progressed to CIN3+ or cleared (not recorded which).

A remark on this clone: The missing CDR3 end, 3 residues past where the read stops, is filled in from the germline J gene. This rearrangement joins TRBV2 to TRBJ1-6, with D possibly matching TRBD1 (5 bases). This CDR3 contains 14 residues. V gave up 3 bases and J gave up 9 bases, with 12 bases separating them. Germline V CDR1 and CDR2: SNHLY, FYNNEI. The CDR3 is CASSEARGFSPLHF. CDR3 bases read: TGTGCCAGCAGTGAGGCGAGGGGCTTTTCACCC. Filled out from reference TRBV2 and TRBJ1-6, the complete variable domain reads EPEVTQTPSHQVTQMGQEVILRCVPISNHLYFYWYRQILGQKVEFLVSFYNNEISEKSEIFDDQFSVERPDGSNFTLKIRSTKLEDSAMYFCASSEARGFSPLHFGNGTRLTVT.

The sequenced part of the CDR3 DNA is TGTGCCAGCAGCTTAGTGAGTGCGATGCCAGATACG. Translation: CASSLVSAMPDT. The full CDR3 is CASSLVSAMPDTQYF. The chain recombines TRBV7-9 with TRBJ2-3; no definite D call. With the read ending 3 residues before the CDR3 end, the germline J gene is used to fill in that end. V lost 1 base and J lost 4, with 12 bases in between. Germline CDR1 is SEHNR and CDR2 is FQNEAQ (reference sequence). This CDR3 comprises 15 residues. Full variable domain (outside the CDR3, taken from reference TRBV7-9 and TRBJ2-3): DTGVSQNPRHKITKRGQNVTFRCDPISEHNRLYWYRQTLGQGPEFLTYFQNEAQLEKSRLLSDRFSAERPKGSFSTLEIQRTEQGDSAMYLCASSLVSAMPDTQYFGPGTRLTVL.

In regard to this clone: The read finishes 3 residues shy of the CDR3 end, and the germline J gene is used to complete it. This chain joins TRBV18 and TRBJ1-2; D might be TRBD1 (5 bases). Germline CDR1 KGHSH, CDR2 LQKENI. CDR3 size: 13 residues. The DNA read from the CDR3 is TGTGCCAGCTCACCTAACAGGAACAATGAC. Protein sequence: CASSPNRNND. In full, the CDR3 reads CASSPNRNNDYTF.

CDR3 in amino acids: CSARRAQMVTEAFF. Partial CDR3 DNA: TGCAGTGCTAGGCGGGCCCAGATGGTGACTGAA. The rearrangement uses TRBV20-1 and TRBJ1-1; no clear D gene. The CDR3 extends 3 residues past the end of the read, so its final part is completed from the germline J gene. CDR3 length: 14 amino acids. Germline V gene data show CDR1 as DFQATT and CDR2 as SNEGSKA (reference sequence). V was pared by 3 bases and J by 5 bases, with 16 bases between.

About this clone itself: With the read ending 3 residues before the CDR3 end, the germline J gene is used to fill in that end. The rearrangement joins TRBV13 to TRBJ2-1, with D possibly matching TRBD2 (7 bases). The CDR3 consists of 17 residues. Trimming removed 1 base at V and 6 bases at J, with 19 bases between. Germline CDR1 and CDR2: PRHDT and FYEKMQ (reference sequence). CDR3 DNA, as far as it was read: TGTGCCAGCAGCTTAGTACCCTTGAGGGGGGGGGCCAATGAG. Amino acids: CASSLVPLRGGANE. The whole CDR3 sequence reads CASSLVPLRGGANEQFF.

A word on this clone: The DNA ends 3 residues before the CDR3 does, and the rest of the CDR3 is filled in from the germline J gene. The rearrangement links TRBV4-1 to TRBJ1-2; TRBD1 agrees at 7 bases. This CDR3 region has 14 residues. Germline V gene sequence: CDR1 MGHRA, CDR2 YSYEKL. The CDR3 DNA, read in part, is TGCGCCAGCAGCCAAGGACCGGACAGGACAGTC. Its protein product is CASSQGPDRTV. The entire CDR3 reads CASSQGPDRTVYTF.

This chain's CDR3 is CASSRTSAGGQETQYF. The part of the CDR3 DNA that was read is TGTGCCAGCTCCCGGACTAGCGCGGGGGGCCAAGAGACG. V gene TRBV18 combines with J gene TRBJ2-3; TRBD2 matches at 9 bases. The read comes to an end 3 residues before the CDR3 does, leaving the germline J gene to fill in the end. This CDR3 is built from 16 residues. Germline V lookup: CDR1 KGHSH, CDR2 LQKENI.

The sequenced CDR3 bases are TGTGCCAGCAGTGAAATCAGGGGTGAAAGCACAGATACG. Encoded protein: CASSEIRGESTDT. The whole CDR3 sequence reads CASSEIRGESTDTQYF. The V gene is TRBV2, the J gene TRBJ2-3; possibly TRBD1 for D (6 bases). Sequencing ends 3 residues short of the CDR3 end; the germline J gene provides the rest. The germline gives CDR1 SNHLY, CDR2 FYNNEI. This CDR3 spans 16 amino acids. Trimming pared 2 bases from V and 0 bases from J, leaving 12 bases between.

CDR3 protein: CASSPGSRYTGELFF. The covered CDR3 bases are TGCGCCAGCAGCCCCGGATCGCGGTACACCGGGGAG. The chain employs TRBV5-1 and TRBJ2-2; D uncertain. The read ends 3 residues shy of where the CDR3 ends; the end is completed using the germline J gene. Trimming took off 4 bases at V and 3 bases at J, with 13 bases between the two ends. Germline CDR1 reads SGHRS; CDR2 reads YFSETQ. The CDR3 loop spans 15 amino acids.

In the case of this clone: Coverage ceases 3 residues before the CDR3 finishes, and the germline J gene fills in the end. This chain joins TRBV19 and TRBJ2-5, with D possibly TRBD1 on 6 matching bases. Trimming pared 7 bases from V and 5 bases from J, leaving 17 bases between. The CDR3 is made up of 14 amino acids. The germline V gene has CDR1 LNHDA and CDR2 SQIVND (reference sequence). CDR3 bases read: TGTGCCAGTACTCCCTTTCCAGGGGACGAGACC. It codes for CASTPFPGDET. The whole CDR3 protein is CASTPFPGDETQYF.

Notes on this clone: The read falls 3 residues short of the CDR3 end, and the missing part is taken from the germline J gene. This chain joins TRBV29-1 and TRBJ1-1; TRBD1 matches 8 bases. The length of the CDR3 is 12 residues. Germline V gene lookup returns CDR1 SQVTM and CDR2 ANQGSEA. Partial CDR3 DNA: TGCAGCGCCTTCCCACAACAGGGGGGA. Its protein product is CSAFPQQGG. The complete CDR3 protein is CSAFPQQGGAFF.

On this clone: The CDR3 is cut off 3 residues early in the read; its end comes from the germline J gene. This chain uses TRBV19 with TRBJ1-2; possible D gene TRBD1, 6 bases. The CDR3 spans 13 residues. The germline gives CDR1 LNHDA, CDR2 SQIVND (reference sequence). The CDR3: CASRGGNGESYTF. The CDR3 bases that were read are TGTGCCAGTCGGGGGGGCAATGGAGAGAGC.

CDR3 DNA, as far as it was read: TGTGCCAGCAGTGGGGTCGGGGGCGAG. This encodes CASSGVGGE. The entire CDR3 reads CASSGVGGEQYF. The V call is TRBV6-1, the J call TRBJ2-7, with TRBD2 as a possible D gene (6 bases). The sequenced fragment ends 3 residues before the CDR3 boundary, so the rest is inferred from the germline J gene. Germline loops: CDR1 MNHNS, CDR2 SASEGT. The CDR3 sequence is 12 residues long. V lost 4 bases, J lost 6 bases, and 10 bases lay in between.

CDR3 region: CSASHSGGSYNEQFF. Partial CDR3 DNA: TGCAGTGCTAGTCACTCCGGGGGCTCCTACAATGAG. The chain links TRBV20-1 to TRBJ2-1; a possible D gene is TRBD2 (6 bases). Sequencing ends 3 residues short of the CDR3 end; the germline J gene provides the rest. This CDR3 spans 15 amino acids. From germline, CDR1 is DFQATT and CDR2 SNEGSKA (reference sequence). V gave up 3 bases and J gave up 0 bases, with 12 bases separating them.

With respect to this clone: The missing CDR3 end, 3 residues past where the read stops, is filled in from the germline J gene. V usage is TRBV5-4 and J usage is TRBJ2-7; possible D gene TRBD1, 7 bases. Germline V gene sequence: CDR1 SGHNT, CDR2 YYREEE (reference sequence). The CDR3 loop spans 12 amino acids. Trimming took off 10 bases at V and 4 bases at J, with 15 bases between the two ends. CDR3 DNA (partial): TGTGCCGGGGGGACAGACCCTTACGAG. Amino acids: CAGGTDPYE. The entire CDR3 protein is CAGGTDPYEQYF.

The CDR3 region is CSARLYSRAQETQYF. Incomplete CDR3 DNA: TGCAGTGCTAGGCTTTACAGCAGGGCCCAAGAGACC. The V and J genes are TRBV20-1 and TRBJ2-5; possible D gene TRBD1, 5 bases. The read comes to an end 3 residues before the CDR3 does, leaving the germline J gene to fill in the end. The CDR3 has 15 amino acids. CDR1 and CDR2 from the germline V gene are DFQATT and SNEGSKA (reference sequence). V dropped 3 bases and J dropped 1 base, with 15 bases sitting between them.

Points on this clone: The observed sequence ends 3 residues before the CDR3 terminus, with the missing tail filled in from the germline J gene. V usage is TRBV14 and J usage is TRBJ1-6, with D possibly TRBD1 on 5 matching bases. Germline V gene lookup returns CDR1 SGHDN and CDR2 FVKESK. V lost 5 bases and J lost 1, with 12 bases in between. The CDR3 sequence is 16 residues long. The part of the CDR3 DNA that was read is TGTGCCAGCAGCGTTTTGACAGCGTCCTATAATTCACCC. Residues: CASSVLTASYNSP. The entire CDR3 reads CASSVLTASYNSPLHF. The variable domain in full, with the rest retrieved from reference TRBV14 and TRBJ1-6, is EAGVTQFPSHSVIEKGQTVTLRCDPISGHDNLYWYRRVMGKEIKFLLHFVKESKQDESGMPNNRFLAERTGGTYSTLKVQPAELEDSGVYFCASSVLTASYNSPLHFGNGTRLTVT.